Below, 17 T cell receptor beta chains from the same sample are listed, as sequenced in a study of T cell changes during pregnancy in multiple sclerosis. The protocol was immunoSEQ multiplex PCR, while the TCRdb copy is restricted to in-frame clones and leaves out a portion. This table has around 60,000 clones, 85% to 95% appearing once. The source was CD8+ T cells from peripheral blood mononuclear cells, collected in the third trimester of pregnancy. All receptors derive from a female donor with multiple sclerosis, enrolled in a pregnancy study.

This rearrangement joins TRBV5-1 to TRBJ1-1; a weak D match, TRBD1 (6 bases). Germline CDR1 SGHRS, CDR2 YFSETQ. V was clipped by 4 bases and J by 5 bases, with 18 bases between them. The CDR3 loop spans 15 amino acids. This CDR3 reads CASSDHQGLGTEAFF. The CDR3 nucleotides are TGCGCCAGCAGCGACCATCAGGGGTTAGGGACTGAAGCTTTCTTT.

DNA of the CDR3: TGTGCCAGTACAGGGGTTCAAGGTACGCAGTATTTT. It encodes CASTGVQGTQYF. The rearrangement uses TRBV11-2 and TRBJ2-3; 7 bases are a match to TRBD1. The CDR3 runs 12 residues. Germline assignment: CDR1 SGHAT and CDR2 FQNNGV. J lost 8 bases, V lost 9 bases, and 8 bases had no gene match.

The chain is built from TRBV7-2 and TRBJ2-7, with D possibly being TRBD1 (8 bases). Germline V gives CDR1 SGHTA, CDR2 FQGNSA. CDR3 length: 16 residues. Trimming left V 2 bases short and J 4 bases short, with 18 bases between. The CDR3 is CASSLPDRGGWYEQYF. The CDR3 DNA reads TGTGCCAGCAGCTTACCCGACAGGGGAGGGTGGTACGAGCAGTACTTC.

The V gene is TRBV28, the J gene TRBJ2-2; D is possibly TRBD2 (5 bases). Germline CDR1 MDHEN, CDR2 SYDVKM. Trimming pared 6 bases from V and 5 bases from J, leaving 16 bases between. This CDR3 region has 15 residues. The CDR3 reads CASRRAPGETGELFF. CDR3 nucleotides: TGTGCCAGCAGGCGGGCCCCGGGCGAAACCGGGGAGCTGTTTTTT.

This clone was detected only once. The chain carries TRBV27 and TRBJ2-3, with TRBD2 matching 12 bases. Germline V gene sequence: CDR1 MNHEY, CDR2 SMNVEV (reference sequence). This CDR3 is 15 amino acids long. The V and J ends lost 6 bases and 4 bases, in that order; junction bases with no gene match: 5. CDR3 loop: CASRVGTSGPDTQYF. The CDR3 DNA reads TGTGCCAGCAGAGTCGGGACTAGCGGGCCAGATACGCAGTATTTT.

The rearrangement uses TRBV11-2 and TRBJ2-5, with 10 bases that match TRBD2. The trim removed 0 bases at V and 2 bases at J, leaving 9 bases unmatched. The CDR3 has 18 residues. Germline V gene lookup returns CDR1 SGHAT and CDR2 FQNNGV. Written as DNA, the CDR3 is TGTGCCAGCAGCTTAGAGGGGGTAGCGGGAGGCCCTCAAGAGACCCAGTACTTC. This codes for CASSLEGVAGGPQETQYF.

The V call is TRBV6-1, the J call TRBJ2-5; D is undetermined. V lost 2 bases to trimming and J lost 5 bases, with 3 bases between them. This CDR3 is 11 amino acids long. Germline loops: CDR1 MNHNS, CDR2 SASEGT. Here the CDR3 DNA reads TGTGCCAGCAGTGAACAGGAGACCCAGTACTTC. Amino acid sequence: CASSEQETQYF.

This chain uses TRBV5-1 with TRBJ1-2, with TRBD1 identical over 9 bases. The CDR3 length is 14 residues. J was trimmed by 8 bases and V by 5 bases; bases with no gene match: 10. The germline V gene encodes CDR1 SGHRS and CDR2 YFSETQ. The CDR3 loop reads CASRTGGRKGGYTF. The CDR3 nucleotides are TGCGCCAGCAGAACAGGGGGCCGCAAGGGGGGCTACACCTTC.

V usage is TRBV10-1 and J usage is TRBJ2-2; the D is unclear. This CDR3 is 16 amino acids long. Deletions cut 1 base from V and 1 base from J, with 10 bases between. Germline V lookup: CDR1 WNHNN, CDR2 SYGVQD (reference sequence). CDR3 protein: CASSELSHGNTGELFF. Written as DNA, the CDR3 is TGCGCCAGCAGTGAGTTATCCCACGGGAACACCGGGGAGCTGTTTTTT.

This chain uses TRBV27 with TRBJ1-5; D is undetermined. Germline CDR1 MNHEY, CDR2 SMNVEV (reference sequence). CDR3 size: 13 residues. V lost 1 base and J lost 7, with 8 bases in between. CDR3 loop: CASSLYATQPQHF. The CDR3 DNA is TGTGCCAGCAGTTTATATGCTACGCAGCCCCAGCATTTT.

This chain links TRBV27 with TRBJ1-1; TRBD1 aligns across 10 bases. With V trimmed by 5 bases and J by 6 bases, 6 bases remained unmatched. CDR3 length: 14 residues. The V gene's germline CDR1 is MNHEY and CDR2 SMNVEV (reference sequence). The CDR3 sequence: CASSPTGGSAEAFF. CDR3 DNA: TGTGCCAGCAGTCCGACAGGGGGCTCGGCTGAAGCTTTCTTT.

The chain recombines TRBV4-1 with TRBJ1-5; 12 bases are a match to TRBD1. V was pared by 2 bases and J by 6 bases, with 8 bases of the junction left unmatched. CDR1 and CDR2 (germline): MGHRA, YSYEKL. The CDR3 runs to 17 residues. The DNA for the CDR3 is TGCGCCAGCAGCCAACCCCGGGGGACAGGGGGCGGTCAGCCCCAGCATTTT. Its translation is CASSQPRGTGGGQPQHF.

This clone was observed once. V usage is TRBV2 and J usage is TRBJ2-3; possible D gene TRBD2, 5 bases. The V gene's germline CDR1 is SNHLY and CDR2 FYNNEI. The germline V and J ends were trimmed by 6 bases and 3 bases, with 16 bases remaining between them. The CDR3 is made up of 15 amino acids. CDR3 loop: CASRVRESGTDTQYF. DNA of the CDR3: TGTGCCAGCAGAGTGAGGGAAAGTGGAACAGATACGCAGTATTTT.

The chain carries TRBV4-3 and TRBJ2-7, with 8 bases that match TRBD1. Germline CDR1 LGHNA, CDR2 YSLEER. The CDR3 spans 16 residues. V was pared by 2 bases and J by 5 bases, with 11 bases of the junction left unmatched. The CDR3 region is CASSQSLRDRFNEQYF. The CDR3 region has the DNA TGCGCCAGCAGCCAAAGCCTTCGGGACAGGTTTAACGAGCAGTACTTC.

Ten or more counts support this clone. The V and J genes are TRBV4-2 and TRBJ1-1; 8 bases agree with TRBD1. The length of the CDR3 is 16 residues. Germline V gene lookup returns CDR1 LGHNA and CDR2 YNFKEQ. Trimming removed 0 bases from V and 7 bases from J; junction bases left unmatched: 10. CDR3 nucleotide sequence: TGTGCCAGCAGCCAAGAAAGCGGCAGGGGGCATAATGAAGCTTTCTTT. Amino acids: CASSQESGRGHNEAFF.

The chain is built from TRBV27 and TRBJ2-7; perhaps TRBD1 as D (5 bases). V was trimmed by 3 bases and J by 7 bases, leaving 10 bases between them. This CDR3 comprises 12 residues. Germline V lookup: CDR1 MNHEY, CDR2 SMNVEV (reference sequence). The CDR3 reads CASSFWGDEQYF. CDR3 coding DNA: TGTGCCAGCAGTTTTTGGGGCGATGAGCAGTACTTC.

The chain recombines TRBV5-1 with TRBJ2-1; no definite D call. Germline V gives CDR1 SGHRS, CDR2 YFSETQ. V lost 0 bases and J 1 base, leaving 17 bases between the germline ends. The CDR3 totals 18 residues. CDR3 region: CASSLVLDSTSSYNEQFF. The DNA for the CDR3 is TGCGCCAGCAGCTTGGTCTTGGATTCGACTTCGTCCTACAATGAGCAGTTCTTC.